A single sample gave rise to the 28 T cell receptor beta chains below, sequenced in a study of cytomegalovirus exposure and HLA in healthy donors. The PCR had 60 Vbeta and 13 Jbeta primers. Data came from immunoSEQ multiplex PCR; TCRdb stores just in-frame clones and leaves some out. The sample shows 120,000 or so clones, roughly 80% of them seen only once. Sequenced sample: PBMCs. The receptors stem from a man between 25 and 39 years old in good health and CMV-seronegative.

The CDR3 DNA reads TGTGCCACGGCACAGGGGCCCAAAACCTCCTACGAGCAGTACTTC. The encoded protein is CATAQGPKTSYEQYF. This rearrangement joins TRBV19 to TRBJ2-7; TRBD1 agrees at 7 bases. J gave up 0 bases and V 10 bases, and 12 bases lay outside the gene matches. Germline-derived CDR1 and CDR2 are LNHDA and SQIVND (reference sequence). The CDR3 runs 15 residues.

The J gene is TRBJ2-1, the V gene TRBV2, with D perhaps matching TRBD2 (6 bases). This CDR3 has 14 residues. Germline lookup yields CDR1 SNHLY and CDR2 FYNNEI. V was cut by 6 bases and J by 10 bases, with 19 bases left in between. DNA of the CDR3: TGTGCCAGCAGACCGGGACTCCCCCTGGGCGAGCAGTTCTTC. Translation: CASRPGLPLGEQFF.

V usage is TRBV6-5 and J usage is TRBJ2-5; D might be TRBD1 (7 bases). Trimming removed 5 bases at V and 5 bases at J, with 15 bases between. The germline gives CDR1 MNHEY, CDR2 SVGAGI. The CDR3 covers 14 residues. The chain's CDR3 is CASSTEGAPETQYF. The CDR3 DNA sequence: TGTGCCAGCAGTACGGAGGGGGCTCCGGAGACCCAGTACTTC.

This chain connects TRBV7-2 to TRBJ2-3; 9 positions match TRBD2. The J segment lost 0 bases and the V segment lost 1 base, leaving 5 bases of the junction unmatched. The CDR3 covers 17 residues. The germline V gene encodes CDR1 SGHTA and CDR2 FQGNSA. CDR3 sequence reads: CASSLEGRGGSTDTQYF. The CDR3 region has the DNA TGTGCCAGCAGCTTAGAAGGGCGGGGGGGGAGCACAGATACGCAGTATTTT.

The chain uses TRBV7-9 and TRBJ2-4; 7 positions agree with TRBD1. This CDR3 is 15 amino acids long. Germline CDR1 SEHNR, CDR2 FQNEAQ (reference sequence). V was clipped by 5 bases and J by 2 bases; unmatched bases: 6. The CDR3 is CASSPTDRPKNIQYF. CDR3 DNA sequence: TGTGCCAGCAGCCCCACGGACAGGCCCAAAAACATTCAGTACTTC.

This clone is labeled medium-sized. J is TRBJ2-1 and V is TRBV7-2, with 12 nucleotides matching TRBD2. The CDR3 is 15 amino acids. The V gene's germline CDR1 is SGHTA and CDR2 FQGNSA. V lost 2 bases and J lost 6; bases outside the gene matches: 2. The CDR3 nucleotides are TGTGCCAGCAGCTTACTAGCGGGGGGGCCCAATGAGCAGTTCTTC. Translation gives CASSLLAGGPNEQFF.

The rearrangement joins TRBV7-8 to TRBJ1-1; no firm D call. Germline loops: CDR1 SGHVS, CDR2 FQNEAQ. Trimming cost V 1 base and J 0 bases, with 3 bases left between them. This CDR3 comprises 13 residues. The CDR3, as DNA: TGTGCCAGCAGCTTAGTCGTGAACACTGAAGCTTTCTTT. Encoded protein: CASSLVVNTEAFF.

The V gene is TRBV10-1, the J gene TRBJ1-1; a possible D gene is TRBD1 (5 bases). CDR1 and CDR2 from the germline V gene are WNHNN and SYGVQD (reference sequence). The CDR3 is made up of 14 amino acids. Between the trimmed V and J ends, which lost 4 bases and 0 bases, there was a span of 9 bases. CDR3 coding DNA: TGCGCCAGCAGTGTTACAGGCCTGAACACTGAAGCTTTCTTT. This gives the protein CASSVTGLNTEAFF.

This clone was seen a handful of times. The rearrangement links TRBV29-1 to TRBJ2-7, with 7 bases fitting TRBD1. The V gene's germline CDR1 is SQVTM and CDR2 ANQGSEA. The CDR3 is 16 amino acids. V lost 5 bases to trimming and J lost 2 bases; unmatched junction nucleotides: 15. CDR3 coding DNA: TGCAGCGTTCCGAATGTGTTCGGGACAGAGCCCTACGAGCAGTACTTC. Protein: CSVPNVFGTEPYEQYF.

This clone was seen more than once but under ten times. The rearrangement joins TRBV28 to TRBJ1-1; 7 bases are a match to TRBD1. CDR1 and CDR2 from the germline V gene are MDHEN and SYDVKM. Trimming removed 11 bases from V and 0 bases from J; junction bases left unmatched: 3. This CDR3 contains 12 residues. The chain's CDR3 is CASGQLNTEAFF. The CDR3 DNA follows: TGTGCCTCGGGACAGCTGAACACTGAAGCTTTCTTT.

The rearrangement links TRBV7-6 to TRBJ2-3; 9 bases line up with TRBD2. V trimming: 4 bases; J trimming: 3 bases; junction bases outside the gene matches: 5. The CDR3 is 15 amino acids. From germline, CDR1 is SGHVS and CDR2 FNYEAQ. This CDR3 is CASSYGLAGTDTQYF. The CDR3 nucleotides read TGTGCCAGCAGCTACGGCCTAGCGGGGACAGATACGCAGTATTTT. The full variable domain, rest sourced from reference TRBV7-6 and TRBJ2-3, is GAGVSQSPRYKVTKRGQDVALRCDPISGHVSLYWYRQALGQGPEFLTYFNYEAQQDKSGLPNDRFSAERPEGSISTLTIQRTEQRDSAMYRCASSYGLAGTDTQYFGPGTRLTVL.

V usage is TRBV7-8 and J usage is TRBJ1-6, with 11 bases fitting TRBD1. Germline assignment: CDR1 SGHVS and CDR2 FQNEAQ. V lost 6 bases, J lost 9 bases, and 7 bases stayed unmatched. The CDR3 is made up of 15 amino acids. The CDR3 nucleotides read TGTGCCAGCAGACTTACCGGGACAGGGGGTTCACCCCTCCACTTT. Protein: CASRLTGTGGSPLHF.

This sequence joins TRBV5-5 and TRBJ1-5, with D perhaps TRBD1 (5 bases). Germline V gene lookup returns CDR1 SGHKS and CDR2 YYEKEE (reference sequence). The CDR3 has 15 residues. Trimming removed 2 bases at V and 4 bases at J, with 13 bases between. CDR3 sequence (DNA): TGTGCCAGCAGCTTATCGGGGGACCCAAATCAGCCCCAGCATTTT. This gives the protein CASSLSGDPNQPQHF. The variable domain in full, completed from reference TRBV5-5 and TRBJ1-5, reads DAGVTQSPTHLIKTRGQQVTLRCSPISGHKSVSWYQQVLGQGPQFIFQYYEKEERGRGNFPDRFSARQFPNYSSELNVNALLLGDSALYLCASSLSGDPNQPQHFGDGTRLSIL.

This CDR3 reads CSVDGGLRGYTF. CDR3 nucleotides: TGCAGCGTTGACGGGGGGTTAAGGGGCTACACCTTC. This rearrangement joins TRBV29-1 to TRBJ1-2, with D possibly being TRBD1 (5 bases). Trimming removed 3 bases at V and 8 bases at J, with 13 bases between. Germline V lookup: CDR1 SQVTM, CDR2 ANQGSEA. The CDR3 is 12 residues long.

V gene TRBV20-1 combines with J gene TRBJ1-1; no firm D call. The CDR3 contains 11 residues. Germline lookup yields CDR1 DFQATT and CDR2 SNEGSKA (reference sequence). Trimming pared 3 bases from V and 4 bases from J, leaving 6 bases between. The CDR3 sequence: CSARGSTEAFF. The CDR3 coding sequence is TGCAGTGCTAGGGGGAGCACTGAAGCTTTCTTT.

The rearrangement joins TRBV11-2 to TRBJ1-2; the match to TRBD1 covers 7 bases. CDR3 length equals 13 residues. J gave up 7 bases and V 0 bases, and 2 bases lay outside the gene matches. CDR1 is SGHAT, CDR2 FQNNGV, per germline. DNA for the CDR3: TGTGCCAGCAGCTTAGAGCCAGGGGGTGGCTACACCTTC. Amino acids: CASSLEPGGGYTF.

In its sample, this clone was seen once. The V call is TRBV9, the J call TRBJ2-1, with D maybe TRBD1 (6 bases). The CDR3 runs 15 residues. Looked up from germline, CDR1 is SGDLS and CDR2 is YYNGEE. V was clipped by 0 bases and J by 0 bases, with 7 bases between them. This chain's CDR3 is CASSVEGDSYNEQFF. CDR3 nucleotide sequence: TGTGCCAGCAGCGTAGAGGGGGACTCCTACAATGAGCAGTTCTTC.

This sequence joins TRBV15 and TRBJ2-2; 8 nucleotides align to TRBD1. Losses at the gene ends were 1 base for V and 4 bases for J; bases not matched to a gene: 8. Germline CDR1 is LNHNV and CDR2 is YYDKDF (reference sequence). The CDR3 runs to 17 residues. In nucleotides, the CDR3 is TGTGCCACCAGCAGAGTCAGGGGGCCGTTGGCCACCGGGGAGCTGTTTTTT. Its protein product is CATSRVRGPLATGELFF.

The rearrangement links TRBV10-2 to TRBJ2-5; D might be TRBD1 (6 bases). Germline V gene data show CDR1 as WSHSY and CDR2 as SAAADI. The CDR3 spans 12 residues. The V gene lost 8 bases and the J gene lost 5 bases, with 12 bases spanning the gap. As DNA, the CDR3 is TGCGCCAGCGAGGGGGTGGGGGAGACCCAGTACTTC. It translates to CASEGVGETQYF.

The V gene is TRBV23-1, the J gene TRBJ2-5; possible D gene TRBD1, 6 bases. TRBV23-1 falls under the ORF class, with uncertain function. This CDR3 comprises 13 residues. The V end was cut by 5 bases, the J end by 3 bases, with 10 bases between. CDR3 loop: CASSVWTEETQYF. The DNA of the CDR3 is TGCGCCAGCAGTGTCTGGACAGAAGAGACCCAGTACTTC.

The genes are TRBV7-2 and TRBJ2-3; perhaps TRBD2 as D (6 bases). The V end was cut by 1 base, the J end by 4 bases, with 15 bases between. The CDR3 is 16 residues long. CDR1 is SGHTA and CDR2 is FQGNSA in the germline V gene. The CDR3 sequence: CASSLVGGTEADTQYF. DNA for the CDR3: TGTGCCAGCAGCTTAGTTGGCGGGACCGAGGCAGATACGCAGTATTTT.

CDR3 DNA sequence: TGTGCCAGCAGCCCGACAGGGTGGGGCACTGAAGCTTTCTTT. Translated, it gives CASSPTGWGTEAFF. The chain combines TRBV7-2 with TRBJ1-1; 7 nucleotides agree with TRBD1. V shed 5 bases and J 4 bases; nucleotides not matched to a gene: 7. The CDR3 runs 14 residues. Per germline, CDR1 SGHTA and CDR2 FQGNSA.

The rearrangement links TRBV5-8 to TRBJ2-7; 8 bases align to TRBD2. Germline assignment: CDR1 SGHTS and CDR2 YDEGEE. V gave up 3 bases and J gave up 4 bases; unmatched junction bases: 3. The CDR3 consists of 13 residues. CDR3 sequence (DNA): TGTGCCAGCAGCTATATAGCGGGATACGAGCAGTACTTC. Its translation is CASSYIAGYEQYF.

The table lists this clone with a count of one. The V gene is TRBV7-6, the J gene TRBJ1-1, with TRBD1 matching over 9 bases. Germline V gene data show CDR1 as SGHVS and CDR2 as FNYEAQ. The CDR3 runs to 15 residues. Germline trimming cut 5 bases from V and 2 bases from J; bases unmatched to any gene: 6. The CDR3 sequence: CASSPNRGLNTEAFF. The CDR3, as DNA: TGTGCCAGCAGCCCAAACAGGGGGCTAAACACTGAAGCTTTCTTT.

The gene calls are TRBV18 and TRBJ2-3, with 9 bases matching TRBD1. The CDR3 is 18 residues long. Trimming at V came to 2 bases and at J to 4 bases, leaving 13 bases not matched to a gene. In germline, CDR1 is KGHSH, CDR2 LQKENI. The CDR3 region is CASSPENLGQGKADTQYF. The CDR3 DNA is TGTGCCAGCTCACCAGAGAATCTGGGACAGGGTAAGGCAGATACGCAGTATTTT.

This clone occurred once. The chain recombines TRBV5-1 with TRBJ2-7, with 8 bases aligning to TRBD1. Germline V CDR1 and CDR2: SGHRS, YFSETQ. The CDR3 length is 16 residues. Germline trimming cut 1 base from V and 5 bases from J; bases unmatched to any gene: 11. CDR3 region: CASSLPPRQGWNEQYF. The CDR3 bases are TGCGCCAGCAGCTTGCCCCCACGACAGGGGTGGAACGAGCAGTACTTC. Together with reference TRBV5-1 and TRBJ2-7, the CDR3 gives the full variable domain: KAGVTQTPRYLIKTRGQQVTLSCSPISGHRSVSWYQQTPGQGLQFLFEYFSETQRNKGNFPGRFSGRQFSNSRSEMNVSTLELGDSALYLCASSLPPRQGWNEQYFGPGTRLTVT.

A word on this clone: Germline is not matched at one junction end, which may reflect a read error. This chain joins TRBV7-2 and TRBJ2-6, with D possibly being TRBD2 (7 bases). CDR1 is SGHTA and CDR2 is FQGNSA in the germline V gene. The CDR3 loop spans 19 amino acids. CDR3: CASSSPSRGGDSGANGLTF. For the CDR3, the DNA is TGTGCCAGCAGCTCCCCCTCGAGGGGGGGCGACTCTGGGGCCAACGGCCTGACTTTC.

This clone was counted once. The chain is built from TRBV10-3 and TRBJ2-3; 10 nucleotides match TRBD2. V trimming: 0 bases; J trimming: 11 bases; junction bases outside the gene matches: 11. The CDR3 is 16 amino acids. The V gene's germline CDR1 is ENHRY and CDR2 SYGVKD. In nucleotides, the CDR3 is TGTGCCATCAGTGAGTCGAATAGCGGGGGGCTGGGGATGCAGTATTTT. It translates to CAISESNSGGLGMQYF.